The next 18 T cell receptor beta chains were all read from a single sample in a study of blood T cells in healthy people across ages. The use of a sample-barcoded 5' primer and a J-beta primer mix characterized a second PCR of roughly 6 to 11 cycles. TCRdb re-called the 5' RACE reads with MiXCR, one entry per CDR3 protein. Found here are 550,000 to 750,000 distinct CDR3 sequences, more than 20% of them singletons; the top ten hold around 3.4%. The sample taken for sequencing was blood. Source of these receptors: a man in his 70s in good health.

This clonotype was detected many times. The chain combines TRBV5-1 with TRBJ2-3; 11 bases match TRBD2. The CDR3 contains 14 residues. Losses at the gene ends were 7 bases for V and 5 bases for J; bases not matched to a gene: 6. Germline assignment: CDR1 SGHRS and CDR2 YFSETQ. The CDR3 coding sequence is TGCGCCAGCTCCTCCGGGACTAGCGGAGATACGCAGTATTTT. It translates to CASSSGTSGDTQYF.

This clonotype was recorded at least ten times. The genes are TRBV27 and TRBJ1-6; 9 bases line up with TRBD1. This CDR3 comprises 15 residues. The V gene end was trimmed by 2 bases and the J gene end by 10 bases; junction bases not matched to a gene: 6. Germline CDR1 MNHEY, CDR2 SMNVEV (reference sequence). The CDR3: CASSLEDRGRSPLHF. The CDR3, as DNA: TGTGCCAGCAGTTTAGAGGACAGGGGACGCTCACCCCTCCACTTT.

CDR3 in DNA: TGCAGTGCTAGGGGGCAAATTCCCTTGAATGAGCAGTTCTTC. It translates to CSARGQIPLNEQFF. The V call is TRBV20-1, the J call TRBJ2-1; possibly TRBD1 for D (5 bases). The CDR3 loop spans 14 amino acids. Germline V gene lookup returns CDR1 DFQATT and CDR2 SNEGSKA (reference sequence). V was clipped by 3 bases and J by 7 bases, with 16 bases between them.

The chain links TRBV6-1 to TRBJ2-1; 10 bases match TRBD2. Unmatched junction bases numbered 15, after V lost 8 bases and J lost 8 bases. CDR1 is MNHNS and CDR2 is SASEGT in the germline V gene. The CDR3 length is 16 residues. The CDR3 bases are TGTGCCAGCGCCGGGCTCCTAGCGGGAGTACGCGATGAGCAGTTCTTC. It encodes CASAGLLAGVRDEQFF.

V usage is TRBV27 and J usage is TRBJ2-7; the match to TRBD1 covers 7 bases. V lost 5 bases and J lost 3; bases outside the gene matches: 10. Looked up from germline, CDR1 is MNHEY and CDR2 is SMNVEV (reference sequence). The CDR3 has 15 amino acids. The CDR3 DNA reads TGTGCCAGCAGTCGGGACAGACCCTATGACTACGAGCAGTACTTC. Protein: CASSRDRPYDYEQYF.

The CDR3 region has the DNA TGTGCCAGCAGTCGTCCGGGCCCGACCTACGAGCAGTACTTC. This translates into CASSRPGPTYEQYF. This chain uses TRBV7-9 with TRBJ2-7; D is uncertain. The V end lost 6 bases, the J end lost 2 bases, and 14 bases lay between the germline ends. The CDR3 extends over 14 amino acids. The germline CDR1 and CDR2 sequences are SEHNR and FQNEAQ (reference sequence).

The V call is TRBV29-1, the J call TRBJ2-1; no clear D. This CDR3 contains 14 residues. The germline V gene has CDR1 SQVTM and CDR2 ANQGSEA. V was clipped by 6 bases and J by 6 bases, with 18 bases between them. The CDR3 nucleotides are TGCAGCGTCCCCGGGCCCTTGGGTCCCAATGAGCAGTTCTTC. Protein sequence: CSVPGPLGPNEQFF.

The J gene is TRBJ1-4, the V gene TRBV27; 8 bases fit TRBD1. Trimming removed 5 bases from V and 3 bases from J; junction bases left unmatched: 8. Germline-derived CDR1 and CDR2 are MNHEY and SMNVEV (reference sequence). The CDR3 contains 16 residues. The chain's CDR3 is CASSVGQGRANEKLFF. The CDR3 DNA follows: TGTGCCAGCAGTGTTGGACAGGGTAGGGCTAATGAAAAACTGTTTTTT.

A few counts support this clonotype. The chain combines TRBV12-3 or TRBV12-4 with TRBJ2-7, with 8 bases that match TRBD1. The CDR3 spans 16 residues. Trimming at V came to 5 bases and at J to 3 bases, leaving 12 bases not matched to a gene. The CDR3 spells CASSPWGPRGLYEQYF. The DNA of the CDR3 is TGTGCCAGCAGTCCCTGGGGCCCCAGGGGGCTCTACGAGCAGTACTTC.

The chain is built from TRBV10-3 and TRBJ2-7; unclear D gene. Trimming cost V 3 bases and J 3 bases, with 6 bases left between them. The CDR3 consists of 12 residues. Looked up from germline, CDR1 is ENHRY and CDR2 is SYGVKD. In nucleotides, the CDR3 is TGTGCCATCAGTGAACAAATCTACGAGCAGTACTTC. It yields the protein CAISEQIYEQYF.

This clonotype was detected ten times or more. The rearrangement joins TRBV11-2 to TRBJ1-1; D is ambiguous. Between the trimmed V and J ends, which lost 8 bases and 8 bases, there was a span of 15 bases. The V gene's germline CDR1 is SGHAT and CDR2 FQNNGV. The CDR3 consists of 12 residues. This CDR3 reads CASGRGRPEAFF. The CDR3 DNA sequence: TGTGCCAGCGGCCGAGGACGACCCGAAGCTTTCTTT.

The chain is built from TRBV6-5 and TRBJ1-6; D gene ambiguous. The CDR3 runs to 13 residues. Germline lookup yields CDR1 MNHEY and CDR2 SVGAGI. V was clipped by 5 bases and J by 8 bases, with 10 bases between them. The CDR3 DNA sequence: TGTGCCAGCAGTCGATCCGTTGATTCACCCCTCCACTTT. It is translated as CASSRSVDSPLHF.

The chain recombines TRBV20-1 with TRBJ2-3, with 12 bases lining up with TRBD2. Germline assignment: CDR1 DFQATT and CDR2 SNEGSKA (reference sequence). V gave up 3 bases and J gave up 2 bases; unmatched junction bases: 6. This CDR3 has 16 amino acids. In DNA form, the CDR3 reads TGCAGTGCTAGCGATTCTAGCGGGAGGGCCACAGATACGCAGTATTTT. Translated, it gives CSASDSSGRATDTQYF.

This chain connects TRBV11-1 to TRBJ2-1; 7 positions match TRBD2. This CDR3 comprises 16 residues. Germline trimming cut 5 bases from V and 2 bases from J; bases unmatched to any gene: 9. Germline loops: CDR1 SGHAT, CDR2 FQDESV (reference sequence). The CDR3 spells CASSRRAGVTYNEQFF. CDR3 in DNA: TGTGCCAGCAGCCGCCGGGCGGGAGTAACCTACAATGAGCAGTTCTTC.

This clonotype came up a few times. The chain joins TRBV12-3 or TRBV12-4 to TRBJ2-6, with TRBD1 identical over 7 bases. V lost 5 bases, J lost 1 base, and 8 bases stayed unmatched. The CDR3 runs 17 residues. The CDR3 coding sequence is TGTGCCAGCAGTCCCGGACAGGACCCTTCTGGGGCCAACGTCCTGACTTTC. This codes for CASSPGQDPSGANVLTF.

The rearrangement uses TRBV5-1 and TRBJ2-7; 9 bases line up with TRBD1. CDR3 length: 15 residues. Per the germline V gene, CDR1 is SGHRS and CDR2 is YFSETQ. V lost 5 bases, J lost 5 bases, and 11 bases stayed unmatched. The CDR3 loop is CASSRDRDRAHEQYF. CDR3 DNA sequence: TGCGCCAGCAGTCGAGACCGGGACAGGGCCCACGAGCAGTACTTC.

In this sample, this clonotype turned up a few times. This chain's CDR3 is CSARGLAGADTQYF. DNA for the CDR3: TGCAGTGCCCGGGGACTAGCGGGAGCCGATACGCAGTATTTT. The J gene is TRBJ2-3, the V gene TRBV20-1, with TRBD2 identical over 14 bases. The CDR3 length is 14 residues. The trim removed 6 bases at V and 6 bases at J, leaving 5 bases unmatched. Germline-derived CDR1 and CDR2 are DFQATT and SNEGSKA (reference sequence).

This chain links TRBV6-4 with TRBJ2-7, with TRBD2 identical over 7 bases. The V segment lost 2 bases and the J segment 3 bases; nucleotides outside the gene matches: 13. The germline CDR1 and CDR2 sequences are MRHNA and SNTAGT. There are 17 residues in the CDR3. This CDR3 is CASSDAGLRISCYEQYF. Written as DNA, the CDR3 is TGTGCCAGCAGTGACGCGGGACTACGAATCAGCTGCTACGAGCAGTACTTC.